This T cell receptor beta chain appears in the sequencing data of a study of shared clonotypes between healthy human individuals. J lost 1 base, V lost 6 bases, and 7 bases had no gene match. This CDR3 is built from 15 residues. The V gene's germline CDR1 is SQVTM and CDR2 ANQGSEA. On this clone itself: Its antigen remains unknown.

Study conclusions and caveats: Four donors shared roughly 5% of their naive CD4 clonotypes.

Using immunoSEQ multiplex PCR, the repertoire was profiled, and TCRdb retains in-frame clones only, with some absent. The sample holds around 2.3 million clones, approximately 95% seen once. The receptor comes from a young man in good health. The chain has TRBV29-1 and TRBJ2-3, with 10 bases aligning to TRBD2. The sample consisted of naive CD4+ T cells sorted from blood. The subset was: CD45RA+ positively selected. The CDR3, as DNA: TGCAGCGTCGCTAGCGGGAGTGTAGGCACAGATACGCAGTATTTT. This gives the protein CSVASGSVGTDTQYF.